This T cell receptor (beta chain) was sequenced for a study of shared clonotypes between healthy human individuals. Assay: immunoSEQ multiplex PCR; the TCRdb copy retains only in-frame clones and omits some. The table lists approximately 350,000 clones, around 74% of them singletons, with 10% in the top ten. This clone was seen once. Sequencing used memory CD4+ T cells sorted from blood. Subset denoted: CD45RA-negative fraction. The clonotype originates from a man in his thirties or forties in good health.

The CDR3 nucleotides are TGTGCCAGCCGCATCCCTGAGGGGCGGGGTGTCTTGTTCCAAGAGACCCAGTACTTC. Its protein is CASRIPEGRGVLFQETQYF. J is TRBJ2-5 and V is TRBV21-1; TRBD2 was called by the table and not checked on the DNA. TRBV21-1 is an annotated pseudogene. The CDR3 runs to 19 residues.